This T cell receptor beta chain was profiled in a study of blood T cell repertoires in COVID-19. Across the whole study: Some COVID-19 samples were acute and others convalescent; all came from the United States, Italy and Spain. PBMCs, B-cell-depleted T cells, or T cells provided the cDNA or gDNA that made up the material.

The CDR3 length is 13 residues. V lost 3 bases and J 5 bases, leaving 8 bases between the germline ends. Germline CDR1 and CDR2: SGHTA and FQGTGA. Original processing notes: By means of reference gene primer amplification, nucleated cell counts were estimated. Some clones are missing from TCRdb's copy, which holds only in-frame ones; the method was immunoSEQ multiplex PCR. D and trimming come from the DNA, and the V and J calls and clone size come from that table. The data show fewer than 65,000 clones, more than 65% seen once. V gene TRBV7-3 combines with J gene TRBJ2-1; no clear D. The source material was peripheral blood. This clonotype originated in a human donor in a cohort sampled during active COVID-19. The CDR3 region has the DNA TGTGCCAGCAGCTTTTTTGTAAACAATGAGCAGTTCTTC. Translated: CASSFFVNNEQFF.